Shown below are 18 T cell receptor beta chains from a single sample sequenced in a study of T cells in Graves' hyperthyroidism and ophthalmopathy. The investigators amplified TCR beta CDR3 regions from RNA transcripts. Primed by the HTBI set, a first-round RT-PCR was run on the TCR CDR3. TCRdb passed the multiplex PCR reads through MiXCR, listing each CDR3 protein once. The sample consists of hundreds of thousands of distinct CDR3 sequences, around 15% of them appearing once. The sample consisted of blood. These receptor sequences come from a young woman with Graves' hyperthyroidism.

This rearrangement joins TRBV7-6 to TRBJ2-7; 9 positions match TRBD2. This CDR3 spans 18 amino acids. Germline lookup yields CDR1 SGHVS and CDR2 FNYEAQ. Trimming took 5 bases from V and 5 from J; bases not matched to a gene: 19. CDR3 amino acids: CASSLETSGPTPPHEQYF. CDR3 sequence (DNA): TGTGCCAGCAGCCTGGAAACTAGCGGGCCTACGCCCCCCCACGAGCAGTACTTC.

The V and J genes are TRBV9 and TRBJ1-2; 10 bases line up with TRBD1. CDR1 and CDR2 (germline): SGDLS, YYNGEE. The CDR3 is made up of 14 amino acids. Trimming at V came to 2 bases and at J to 3 bases, leaving 1 base not matched to a gene. Here the CDR3 reads CASSVGTGDYGYTF. DNA for the CDR3: TGTGCCAGCAGCGTGGGGACAGGGGACTATGGCTACACCTTC.

This clonotype was recorded at least ten times. This sequence joins TRBV5-1 and TRBJ2-1; 7 bases match TRBD1. The length of the CDR3 is 14 residues. Germline V gene sequence: CDR1 SGHRS, CDR2 YFSETQ. J lost 6 bases, V lost 2 bases, and 5 bases had no gene match. The CDR3 sequence: CASSLGQGVNEQFF. CDR3 DNA sequence: TGCGCCAGCAGCTTAGGCCAGGGGGTCAATGAGCAGTTCTTC.

The sample holds many counts of this clonotype. J is TRBJ1-1 and V is TRBV29-1, with 7 bases identical to TRBD1. Losses at the gene ends were 7 bases for V and 4 bases for J; bases not matched to a gene: 6. The CDR3 runs 12 residues. Per the germline V gene, CDR1 is SQVTM and CDR2 is ANQGSEA. CDR3 coding DNA: TGCAGCGCAGCGACAGGGCGCACTGAAGCTTTCTTT. Translating it yields CSAATGRTEAFF.

This clonotype was counted many times. The V and J genes are TRBV2 and TRBJ2-1, with 11 bases matching TRBD2. V lost 6 bases, J lost 5 bases, and 6 bases stayed unmatched. The CDR3 spans 15 residues. Germline V lookup: CDR1 SNHLY, CDR2 FYNNEI. The CDR3 DNA sequence: TGTGCCAGCAGCCCTACTAGCGGGAGTGACAATGAGCAGTTCTTC. Encoded protein: CASSPTSGSDNEQFF.

The rearrangement links TRBV20-1 to TRBJ1-4; tentative D call: TRBD1 (6 bases). Trimming removed 2 bases at V and 6 bases at J, with 13 bases between. Germline V gene sequence: CDR1 DFQATT, CDR2 SNEGSKA (reference sequence). The CDR3 loop spans 14 amino acids. CDR3 region: CSARYWGPDEKLFF. DNA of the CDR3: TGCAGTGCTAGATACTGGGGGCCTGATGAAAAACTGTTTTTT.

This clonotype was detected only a few times. The chain couples TRBV4-1 to TRBJ2-2; 8 bases align to TRBD1. The CDR3 consists of 15 residues. Germline-derived CDR1 and CDR2 are MGHRA and YSYEKL. Trimming took 2 bases from V and 3 from J; bases not matched to a gene: 2. In DNA, the CDR3 is TGCGCCAGCAGCCAACAGGGGGCGGACACCGGGGAGCTGTTTTTT. Its translation is CASSQQGADTGELFF.

This clonotype was picked up many times. The chain carries TRBV7-2 and TRBJ2-7; 7 bases map to TRBD2. The CDR3 length is 16 residues. Germline V gene data show CDR1 as SGHTA and CDR2 as FQGNSA. The J segment lost 3 bases and the V segment lost 1 base, leaving 9 bases of the junction unmatched. CDR3: CASSLVSSGALYEQYF. For the CDR3, the DNA is TGTGCCAGCAGCTTAGTCTCCAGCGGGGCCCTCTACGAGCAGTACTTC.

This clonotype was counted only a few times. The V call is TRBV13, the J call TRBJ2-5; 7 bases align to TRBD2. Germline values: CDR1 PRHDT, CDR2 FYEKMQ (reference sequence). The junction had 14 bases not matched to a gene; V was cut back by 5 bases and J by 5 bases. The CDR3 contains 16 residues. CDR3 DNA: TGTGCCAGCAGCCCCCGCCCCCGGCGGGAGCGGGAGACCCAGTACTTC. Translated, it gives CASSPRPRRERETQYF.

The chain links TRBV12-3 or TRBV12-4 to TRBJ2-7, with no clear D. This CDR3 region has 12 residues. Between the trimmed V and J ends, which lost 1 base and 8 bases, there was a span of 9 bases. The CDR3 bases are TGTGCCAGCAGTTTAGACGGGTCCCAGCAGTACTTC. This encodes CASSLDGSQQYF.

This clonotype was observed a handful of times. This rearrangement joins TRBV9 to TRBJ2-5; 9 bases fit TRBD2. This CDR3 has 17 residues. V trimming: 3 bases; J trimming: 0 bases; junction bases outside the gene matches: 9. From germline, CDR1 is SGDLS and CDR2 YYNGEE. The CDR3 loop reads CASSAPRGGDNQETQYF. The CDR3 DNA follows: TGTGCCAGCAGCGCTCCCCGCGGGGGGGACAACCAAGAGACCCAGTACTTC.

This clonotype was recorded a few times. DNA of the CDR3: TGTGCCACCGGAGACAGGGGGCAAAAGGATACGCAGTATTTT. The encoded protein is CATGDRGQKDTQYF. The J gene is TRBJ2-3, the V gene TRBV19, with 10 bases lining up with TRBD1. Germline V CDR1 and CDR2: LNHDA, SQIVND (reference sequence). The CDR3 consists of 14 residues. Trimming removed 10 bases from V and 6 bases from J; junction bases left unmatched: 10.

V and J are TRBV4-1 and TRBJ1-4; D gene ambiguous. Trimming removed 0 bases at V and 8 bases at J, with 13 bases between. Germline loops: CDR1 MGHRA, CDR2 YSYEKL. This CDR3 region has 15 residues. For the CDR3, the DNA is TGCGCCAGCAGCCAAGATTTCGGAACTAGGGAAAAACTGTTTTTT. Amino acids: CASSQDFGTREKLFF.

This clonotype was picked up many times. The chain links TRBV2 to TRBJ1-1; TRBD1 is a possible D gene (6 bases). V was clipped by 4 bases and J by 5 bases, with 17 bases between them. CDR1 is SNHLY, CDR2 FYNNEI, per germline. CDR3 length: 15 residues. The CDR3, as DNA: TGTGCCAGCAGTGCCGGACCCGGGAGGGGGACTGAAGCTTTCTTT. Its translation is CASSAGPGRGTEAFF.

The genes are TRBV5-1 and TRBJ2-3, with a possible D match to TRBD1 (5 bases). The CDR3 sequence is 18 residues long. The germline CDR1 and CDR2 sequences are SGHRS and YFSETQ. Trimming shortened V by 0 bases and J by 2 bases, and 19 bases separated the two germline ends. For the CDR3, the DNA is TGCGCCAGCAGCTTGGAGGGGTACGGGTCTAGACTCACAGATACGCAGTATTTT. Translation gives CASSLEGYGSRLTDTQYF.

The CDR3 reads CASSSGTSGSKFF. CDR3 DNA sequence: TGTGCCAGCAGCTCCGGGACTAGCGGGAGCAAGTTCTTC. The chain combines TRBV5-6 with TRBJ2-1; 14 bases map to TRBD2. The CDR3 sequence is 13 residues long. Trimming removed 3 bases from V and 14 bases from J; junction bases left unmatched: 4. Germline CDR1 and CDR2: SGHDT and YYEEEE.

This clonotype has at least ten counts. The chain couples TRBV11-2 to TRBJ2-1; 9 bases agree with TRBD1. Trimming at V came to 4 bases and at J to 0 bases, leaving 1 base not matched to a gene. There are 15 residues in the CDR3. The germline gives CDR1 SGHAT, CDR2 FQNNGV. Here the CDR3 reads CASSSTGGSYNEQFF. In nucleotides, the CDR3 is TGTGCCAGCAGCTCGACAGGGGGCTCCTACAATGAGCAGTTCTTC.

The V and J genes are TRBV30 and TRBJ1-1; D gene uncertain. V was trimmed by 2 bases and J by 5 bases, leaving 9 bases between them. This CDR3 region has 12 residues. The germline V gene encodes CDR1 GTSNPN and CDR2 SVGIG (reference sequence). As DNA, the CDR3 is TGTGCCTGGAGTCTAACGCTTACTGAAGCTTTCTTT. Translating gives CAWSLTLTEAFF.